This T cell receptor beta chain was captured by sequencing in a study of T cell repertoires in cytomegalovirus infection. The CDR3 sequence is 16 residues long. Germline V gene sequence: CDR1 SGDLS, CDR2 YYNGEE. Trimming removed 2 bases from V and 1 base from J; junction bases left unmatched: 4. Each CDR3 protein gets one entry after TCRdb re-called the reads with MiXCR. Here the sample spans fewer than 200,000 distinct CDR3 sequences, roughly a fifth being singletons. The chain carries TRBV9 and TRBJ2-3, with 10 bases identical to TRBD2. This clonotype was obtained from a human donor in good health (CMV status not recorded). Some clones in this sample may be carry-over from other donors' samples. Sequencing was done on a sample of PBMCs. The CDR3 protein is CASSVGGTSGTDTQYF. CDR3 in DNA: TGTGCCAGCAGCGTGGGCGGGACTAGCGGCACAGATACGCAGTATTTT.